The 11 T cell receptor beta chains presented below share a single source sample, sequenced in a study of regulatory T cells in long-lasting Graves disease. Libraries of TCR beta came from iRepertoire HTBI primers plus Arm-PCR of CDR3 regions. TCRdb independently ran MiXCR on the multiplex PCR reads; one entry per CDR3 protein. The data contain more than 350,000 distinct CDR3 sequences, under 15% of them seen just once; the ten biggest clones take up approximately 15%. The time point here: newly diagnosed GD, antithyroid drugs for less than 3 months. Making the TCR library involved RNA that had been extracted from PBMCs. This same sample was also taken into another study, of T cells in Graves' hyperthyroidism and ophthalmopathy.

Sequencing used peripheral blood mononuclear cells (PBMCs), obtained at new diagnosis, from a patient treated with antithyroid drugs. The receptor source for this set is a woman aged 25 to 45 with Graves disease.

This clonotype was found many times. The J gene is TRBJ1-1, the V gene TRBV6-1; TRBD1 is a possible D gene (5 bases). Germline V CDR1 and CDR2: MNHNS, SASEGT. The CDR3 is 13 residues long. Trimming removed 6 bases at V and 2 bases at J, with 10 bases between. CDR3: CASRPTGNTEAFF. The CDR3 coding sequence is TGTGCCAGCAGACCCACAGGAAACACTGAAGCTTTCTTT.

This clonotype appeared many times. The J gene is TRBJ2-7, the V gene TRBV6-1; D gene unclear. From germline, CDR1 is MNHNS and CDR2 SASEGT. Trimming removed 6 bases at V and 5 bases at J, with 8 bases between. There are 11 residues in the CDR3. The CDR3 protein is CASRRLDEQYF. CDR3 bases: TGTGCCAGCAGAAGACTGGACGAGCAGTACTTC.

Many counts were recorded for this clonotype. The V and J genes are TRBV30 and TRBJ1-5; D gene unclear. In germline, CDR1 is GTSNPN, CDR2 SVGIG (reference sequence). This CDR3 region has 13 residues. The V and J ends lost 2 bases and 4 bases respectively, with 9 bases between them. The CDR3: CAWSPAINQPQHF. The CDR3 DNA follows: TGTGCCTGGAGTCCGGCGATAAATCAGCCCCAGCATTTT.

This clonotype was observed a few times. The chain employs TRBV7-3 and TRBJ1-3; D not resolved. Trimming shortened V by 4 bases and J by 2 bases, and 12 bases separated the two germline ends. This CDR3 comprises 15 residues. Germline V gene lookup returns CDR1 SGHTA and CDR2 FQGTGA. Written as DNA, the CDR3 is TGTGCCAGCAGCTCCTCCCCTGGAACTGGAAACACCATATATTTT. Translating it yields CASSSSPGTGNTIYF.

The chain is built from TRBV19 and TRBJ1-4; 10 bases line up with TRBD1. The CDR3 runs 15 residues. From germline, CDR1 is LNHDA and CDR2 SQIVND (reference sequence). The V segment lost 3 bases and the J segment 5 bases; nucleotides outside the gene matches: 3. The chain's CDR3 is CASSMGTGANEKLFF. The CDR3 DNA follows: TGTGCCAGTAGTATGGGGACAGGGGCGAATGAAAAACTGTTTTTT.

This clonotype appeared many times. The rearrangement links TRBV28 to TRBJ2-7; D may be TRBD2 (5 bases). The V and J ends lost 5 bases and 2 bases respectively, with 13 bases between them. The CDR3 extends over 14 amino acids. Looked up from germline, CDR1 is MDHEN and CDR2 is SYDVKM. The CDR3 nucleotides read TGTGCCAGCAGTATCTACGCCGGGGCCTACGAGCAGTACTTC. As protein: CASSIYAGAYEQYF.

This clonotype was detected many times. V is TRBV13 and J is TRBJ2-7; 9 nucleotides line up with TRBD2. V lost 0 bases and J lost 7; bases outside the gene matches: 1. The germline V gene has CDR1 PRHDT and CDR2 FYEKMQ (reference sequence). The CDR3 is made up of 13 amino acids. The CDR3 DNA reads TGTGCCAGCAGCTTAGGCCTAGCGGGAGAGCAGTACTTC. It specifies CASSLGLAGEQYF.

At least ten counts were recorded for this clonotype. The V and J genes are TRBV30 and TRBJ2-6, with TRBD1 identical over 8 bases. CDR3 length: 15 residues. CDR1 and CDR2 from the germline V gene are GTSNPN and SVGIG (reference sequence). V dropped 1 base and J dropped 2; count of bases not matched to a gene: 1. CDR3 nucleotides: TGTGCCTGGAGTGAGGACAGGGCTGGGGCCAACGTCCTGACTTTC. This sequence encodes CAWSEDRAGANVLTF. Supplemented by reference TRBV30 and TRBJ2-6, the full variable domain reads SQTIHQWPATLVQPVGSPLSLECTVEGTSNPNLYWYRQAAGRGLQLLFYSVGIGQISSEVPQNLSASRPQDRQFILSSKKLLLSDSGFYLCAWSEDRAGANVLTFGAGSRLTVL.

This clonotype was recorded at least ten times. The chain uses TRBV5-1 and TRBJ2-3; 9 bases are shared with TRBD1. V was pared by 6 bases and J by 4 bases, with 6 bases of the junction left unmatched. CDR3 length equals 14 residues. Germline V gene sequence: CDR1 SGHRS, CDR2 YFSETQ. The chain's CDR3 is CASTGQGKSDTQYF. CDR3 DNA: TGCGCCAGCACCGGACAGGGGAAATCAGATACGCAGTATTTT.

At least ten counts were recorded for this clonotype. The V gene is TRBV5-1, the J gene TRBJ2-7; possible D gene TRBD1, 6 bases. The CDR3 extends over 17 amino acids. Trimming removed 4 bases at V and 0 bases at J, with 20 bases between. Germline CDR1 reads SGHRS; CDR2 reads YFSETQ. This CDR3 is CASSPEAQGESSYEQYF. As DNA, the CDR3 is TGCGCCAGCAGCCCAGAGGCACAGGGAGAAAGCTCCTACGAGCAGTACTTC.

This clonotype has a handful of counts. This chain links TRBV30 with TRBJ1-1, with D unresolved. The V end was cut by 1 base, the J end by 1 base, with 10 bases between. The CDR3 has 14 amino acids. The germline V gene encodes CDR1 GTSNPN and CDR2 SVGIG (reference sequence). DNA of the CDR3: TGTGCCTGGAGTGGAATAGGATGGAACACTGAAGCTTTCTTT. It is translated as CAWSGIGWNTEAFF.